The T cell receptor beta chain described here comes from a study of shared clonotypes between healthy human individuals. Germline trimming cut 0 bases from V and 4 bases from J; bases unmatched to any gene: 9. CDR1 is MGHRA and CDR2 is YSYEKL in the germline V gene. The CDR3 is 16 amino acids. Every subset had its genomic DNA shared out evenly among several immunoSEQ plates. Some clones are missing from TCRdb's copy, which holds only in-frame ones; the method was immunoSEQ multiplex PCR. The sample yields roughly 2,300,000 clones, under 95% seen once. Investigators divided CD4+ cells into CD45RA+ naive and CD45RA-negative memory subsets.

The genes are TRBV4-1 and TRBJ2-7; 7 bases match TRBD2. This receptor was obtained from a man aged 18 to 29 in good health. Some clones in this sample may be carry-over from other donors' samples. The sample taken for sequencing was naive CD4+ T cells from PBMCs. Subset denoted: CD45RA+ positively selected. The CDR3 region has the DNA TGCGCCAGCAGCCAAGATTTATCGGCACTAGCGTACGAGCAGTACTTC. Its protein product is CASSQDLSALAYEQYF.